Shown below are 21 T cell receptor beta chains from a single sample sequenced in a study of Ad26.COV2.S vaccination and SARS-CoV-2 variants. Libraries were prepared by immunoSEQ multiplex PCR; TCRdb keeps only in-frame clonotypes and omits some of them. The profile shows some 290,000 clones, about 82% of them singletons. Documented treatment: 15 to 20 received Ad26.COV2.S at low or high dose, single or two shots; about 5 received placebo; per-sample allocation not given. Specimen acquisition occurred on day 63 following the initial vaccine or placebo injection. The source was peripheral blood, collected in a trial of Ad26.COV2.S vaccine versus placebo. Receptors originate from a person aged 18-65 years who received the Ad26.COV2.S COVID-19 vaccine or a placebo.

V usage is TRBV9 and J usage is TRBJ1-3; D uncertain. Trimming cost V 3 bases and J 0 bases, with 10 bases left between them. Germline CDR1 reads SGDLS; CDR2 reads YYNGEE. There are 15 residues in the CDR3. In nucleotides, the CDR3 is TGTGCCAGCAGCGCCCAGGTTTCCTCTGGAAACACCATATATTTT. Residues: CASSAQVSSGNTIYF.

V gene TRBV11-3 combines with J gene TRBJ2-5; no clear D. Germline CDR1 is SGHNT and CDR2 is YENEEA. The CDR3 length is 12 residues. Trimming stripped 5 bases from V and 2 bases from J, with 6 bases between. DNA of the CDR3: TGTGCCAGCAGCGCATATCAAGAGACCCAGTACTTC. Translating gives CASSAYQETQYF.

The rearrangement uses TRBV2 and TRBJ1-4; 8 nucleotides line up with TRBD1. The V gene end was trimmed by 7 bases and the J gene end by 6 bases; junction bases not matched to a gene: 4. The CDR3 length is 13 residues. CDR1 and CDR2 (germline): SNHLY, FYNNEI. The CDR3 sequence is CASNTGGYEKLFF. CDR3 in DNA: TGTGCCAGCAATACAGGGGGATATGAAAAACTGTTTTTT.

The chain uses TRBV30 and TRBJ1-2; possible D gene TRBD1, 5 bases. Per the germline V gene, CDR1 is GTSNPN and CDR2 is SVGIG (reference sequence). Deletions cut 2 bases from V and 6 bases from J, with 13 bases between. This CDR3 region has 13 residues. The CDR3 bases are TGTGCCTGGAGTAGAGGTTGGGGGGATGGCTACACCTTC. Its translation: CAWSRGWGDGYTF.

The V gene is TRBV2, the J gene TRBJ2-7; D unresolved. This CDR3 comprises 12 residues. Germline lookup yields CDR1 SNHLY and CDR2 FYNNEI. V was clipped by 1 base and J by 4 bases, with 5 bases between them. For the CDR3, the DNA is TGTGCCAGCAGTGAAGTTGGGTACGAGCAGTACTTC. Its protein product is CASSEVGYEQYF.

This chain connects TRBV3-1 (or the pseudogene TRBV3-2) to TRBJ2-3; the D is unclear. V was clipped by 0 bases and J by 7 bases, with 11 bases between them. Germline loops: CDR1 LGHDT, CDR2 YNNKEL (reference sequence). This CDR3 is 14 amino acids long. The DNA of the CDR3 is TGTGCCAGCAGCCAAGATGTAATGCTCCATACGCAGTATTTT. It translates to CASSQDVMLHTQYF.

To note about this clone: A read error may account for a junction end that differs from germline. The chain employs TRBV9 and TRBJ2-5; D is perhaps TRBD2 (6 bases). CDR1 is SGDLS and CDR2 is YYNGEE in the germline V gene. The CDR3 is 14 residues long. CDR3 in DNA: TGTGCCAGCAGCGTAGGAGGAGGGCAAGCGACCCAGTACTTC. Protein sequence: CASSVGGGQATQYF.

The rearrangement links TRBV6-5 to TRBJ1-2; 8 bases map to TRBD1. Germline V gene lookup returns CDR1 MNHEY and CDR2 SVGAGI. CDR3 length: 15 residues. The ends lost 7 bases at V and 2 bases at J; junction bases unmatched: 9. The CDR3 reads CASIPGQALNYGYTF. CDR3 bases: TGTGCCAGCATTCCGGGACAGGCACTAAACTATGGCTACACCTTC.

The V call is TRBV10-3, the J call TRBJ2-2; 9 bases line up with TRBD2. The junction had 7 bases not matched to a gene; V was cut back by 0 bases and J by 5 bases. The CDR3 runs to 17 residues. The V gene's germline CDR1 is ENHRY and CDR2 SYGVKD. The chain's CDR3 is CAISESSGGPTTGELFF. CDR3 nucleotide sequence: TGTGCCATCAGTGAGTCGAGCGGGGGGCCGACGACCGGGGAGCTGTTTTTT.

V is TRBV27 and J is TRBJ2-5; 8 nucleotides line up with TRBD2. Germline V gene lookup returns CDR1 MNHEY and CDR2 SMNVEV (reference sequence). CDR3 length: 14 residues. V lost 3 bases, J lost 4 bases, and 4 bases stayed unmatched. CDR3 coding DNA: TGTGCCAGCAGTTTTGCGGGGGGCACAGAGACCCAGTACTTC. It translates to CASSFAGGTETQYF.

The rearrangement joins TRBV7-9 to TRBJ2-7, with TRBD1 as a possible D gene (6 bases). Trimming cost V 5 bases and J 3 bases, with 14 bases left between them. This CDR3 has 14 amino acids. In germline, CDR1 is SEHNR, CDR2 FQNEAQ (reference sequence). CDR3 sequence (DNA): TGTGCCAGCAGCAGCTGGGACACCTTCTACGAGCAGTACTTC. Amino acid sequence: CASSSWDTFYEQYF.

The genes are TRBV13 and TRBJ1-6; no reliable D call. This CDR3 spans 14 amino acids. V dropped 0 bases and J dropped 7 bases, with 7 bases sitting between them. Per the germline V gene, CDR1 is PRHDT and CDR2 is FYEKMQ (reference sequence). The CDR3 region is CASSLGSLNSPLHF. The CDR3, as DNA: TGTGCCAGCAGCTTAGGGTCTTTAAATTCACCCCTCCACTTT.

This clone was picked up a small number of times. This rearrangement joins TRBV19 to TRBJ1-5; possible D gene TRBD1, 5 bases. The CDR3 length is 14 residues. Germline lookup yields CDR1 LNHDA and CDR2 SQIVND (reference sequence). V was trimmed by 4 bases and J by 3 bases, leaving 10 bases between them. The CDR3 DNA reads as TGTGCCAGTAGTACGGGGGATGTCAATCAGCCCCAGCATTTT. The encoded protein is CASSTGDVNQPQHF.

The chain has TRBV4-2 and TRBJ1-6; the match to TRBD1 covers 8 bases. V shed 3 bases, J shed 0 bases, and the junction held 7 bases outside the gene matches. Germline CDR1 is LGHNA and CDR2 is YNFKEQ. The CDR3 has 18 residues. CDR3 region: CASSHPRQGSSYNSPLHF. The CDR3 DNA sequence: TGTGCCAGCAGCCACCCGAGACAGGGGAGCTCCTATAATTCACCCCTCCACTTT.

This clone was observed a few times. This rearrangement joins TRBV24-1 to TRBJ1-5, with D possibly TRBD1 on 5 matching bases. The CDR3 is made up of 14 amino acids. Trimming took off 5 bases at V and 6 bases at J, with 13 bases between the two ends. CDR1 is KGHDR, CDR2 SFDVKD, per germline. The CDR3 bases are TGTGCCACCAGTGCCGGGGGTGATATTCAGCCCCAGCATTTT. Its translation is CATSAGGDIQPQHF.

This clone has just one count. V is TRBV29-1 and J is TRBJ2-7; 9 bases map to TRBD1. Trimming cost V 3 bases and J 3 bases; bases outside gene matches: 6. Germline CDR1 is SQVTM and CDR2 is ANQGSEA. The CDR3 covers 14 residues. In DNA form, the CDR3 reads TGCAGCGTTGAGACGACAGGGGGTATCTACGAGCAGTACTTC. It codes for CSVETTGGIYEQYF.

This chain uses TRBV4-1 with TRBJ1-5; weak D call: TRBD1 (6 bases). The V gene lost 4 bases and the J gene lost 4 bases, with 8 bases spanning the gap. Germline V CDR1 and CDR2: MGHRA, YSYEKL. CDR3 length: 13 amino acids. CDR3 DNA: TGCGCCAGCAGCCCGAGGGGGAATCAGCCCCAGCATTTT. This sequence encodes CASSPRGNQPQHF.

The V and J genes are TRBV6-5 and TRBJ1-3; 7 nucleotides agree with TRBD1. The V gene end was trimmed by 6 bases and the J gene end by 4 bases; junction bases not matched to a gene: 3. The CDR3 has 13 amino acids. The germline V gene has CDR1 MNHEY and CDR2 SVGAGI. Here the CDR3 reads CASSLTGGNTIYF. The CDR3 nucleotides read TGTGCCAGCAGCTTGACAGGGGGAAACACCATATATTTT.

This clone was found a few times. The chain combines TRBV5-6 with TRBJ2-4, with 8 positions matching TRBD1. Germline V gene data show CDR1 as SGHDT and CDR2 as YYEEEE. The CDR3 has 17 amino acids. V lost 3 bases and J lost 2; bases outside the gene matches: 10. The CDR3 loop reads CASSSDAGGASKNIQYF. CDR3 bases: TGTGCCAGCAGCTCCGATGCAGGGGGCGCGTCCAAAAACATTCAGTACTTC.

The V gene is TRBV6-4, the J gene TRBJ2-1; D gene unclear. V lost 4 bases, J lost 0 bases, and 10 bases lay in between. The CDR3 covers 15 residues. The germline gives CDR1 MRHNA, CDR2 SNTAGT. In DNA, the CDR3 is TGTGCCAGCAGTGCTGAAGGTAGCTCCTACAATGAGCAGTTCTTC. Amino acid sequence: CASSAEGSSYNEQFF.

This rearrangement joins TRBV5-1 to TRBJ1-2, with no clear D. V was pared by 1 base and J by 2 bases, with 9 bases between. There are 14 residues in the CDR3. Germline V CDR1 and CDR2: SGHRS, YFSETQ. The CDR3 sequence: CASSLRAQNYGYTF. The DNA of the CDR3 is TGCGCCAGCAGCTTGCGGGCCCAAAACTATGGCTACACCTTC.